Detailed here is one T cell receptor beta chain. The source of the sample is a study of control samples from healthy donors and cancer patients. The CDR3 runs to 13 residues. The V and J ends lost 4 bases and 3 bases respectively, with 13 bases between them. In germline, CDR1 is SQVTM, CDR2 ANQGSEA. The table came from immunoSEQ multiplex PCR; TCRdb's copy has only in-frame clones and leaves some out. This table holds about 160,000 clones, approximately 90% found once. The sequence came from a young man in good health. The sequencing sample was made of blood. The J gene is TRBJ2-7, the V gene TRBV29-1; no clear D. CDR3 bases: TGCAGCGTTGGAGGTGGGCAGATCTACGAGCAGTACTTC. It is translated as CSVGGGQIYEQYF.